This passage covers 19 T cell receptor beta chains from one sample sequenced in a study of T cell responses to AZD1222 COVID-19 vaccine. Clones were sequenced by immunoSEQ multiplex PCR, and TCRdb holds only the in-frame ones, with some missing. This table has about 130,000 clones, over 90% appearing once. The sequencing used peripheral blood, collected on day 0 of AZD1222 vaccination. The receptors stem from an adult in good health.

The chain carries TRBV29-1 and TRBJ1-2; D is ambiguous. Trimming shortened V by 7 bases and J by 2 bases, and 14 bases separated the two germline ends. The CDR3 is 13 amino acids. The germline CDR1 and CDR2 sequences are SQVTM and ANQGSEA. The CDR3 nucleotides are TGCAGCGGCTATGAGAGGGTGAACTATGGCTACACCTTC. Translating gives CSGYERVNYGYTF.

The V and J genes are TRBV2 and TRBJ1-6; D is undetermined. The CDR3 runs to 12 residues. Germline-derived CDR1 and CDR2 are SNHLY and FYNNEI. Trimming pared 7 bases from V and 9 bases from J, leaving 10 bases between. In DNA form, the CDR3 reads TGTGCCAGCACTAACTTAGGTTCACCCCTCCACTTT. Protein sequence: CASTNLGSPLHF.

This chain uses TRBV19 with TRBJ2-3; TRBD1 matches 7 bases. CDR3 length equals 14 residues. Unmatched junction bases numbered 5, after V lost 6 bases and J lost 2 bases. Per germline, CDR1 LNHDA and CDR2 SQIVND (reference sequence). The CDR3 here is CASRPTGTTDTQYF. In nucleotides, the CDR3 is TGTGCCAGTAGGCCGACAGGGACCACAGATACGCAGTATTTT.

The chain couples TRBV6-6 to TRBJ1-3; no reliable D call. Germline V lookup: CDR1 MNHNY, CDR2 SVGAGI (reference sequence). The CDR3 is 13 residues long. Trimming left V 2 bases short and J 4 bases short, with 6 bases between. CDR3 region: CASSYLQGNTIYF. The CDR3 nucleotides read TGTGCCAGCAGTTACCTCCAGGGAAACACCATATATTTT.

The chain has TRBV7-2 and TRBJ1-3; no reliable D call. The CDR3 runs to 11 residues. Germline loops: CDR1 SGHTA, CDR2 FQGNSA. V lost 10 bases and J 3 bases, leaving 7 bases between the germline ends. CDR3 bases: TGTGCCAACCCAATTGGAAACACCATATATTTT. It specifies CANPIGNTIYF.

The V call is TRBV5-1, the J call TRBJ1-1, with TRBD1 as a possible D gene (6 bases). The CDR3 runs 15 residues. Germline V gene lookup returns CDR1 SGHRS and CDR2 YFSETQ. The V and J ends lost 0 bases and 1 base respectively, with 10 bases between them. CDR3 coding DNA: TGCGCCAGCAGCTTGGTGGACAGAGGGAACACTGAAGCTTTCTTT. Translated: CASSLVDRGNTEAFF.

The chain has TRBV14 and TRBJ1-2; D is uncertain. The germline gives CDR1 SGHDN, CDR2 FVKESK. Trimming took off 5 bases at V and 7 bases at J, with 11 bases between the two ends. The CDR3 runs to 12 residues. CDR3 in amino acids: CASSNPAGGYTF. The CDR3 DNA follows: TGTGCCAGCAGCAACCCAGCTGGTGGCTACACCTTC.

Remarks on this clone: The same CDR3 also results from other DNA sequences found in this sample. DNA of the CDR3: TGTGCCAGCAGCTTGGGGGACTATGGCTACACCTTC. This codes for CASSLGDYGYTF. The V and J genes are TRBV5-6 and TRBJ1-2; D uncertain. Germline lookup yields CDR1 SGHDT and CDR2 YYEEEE. This CDR3 is built from 12 residues. V dropped 0 bases and J dropped 3 bases, with 3 bases sitting between them.

V is TRBV23-1 and J is TRBJ1-2; no definite D call. TRBV23-1 is an ORF, and what it does is uncertain. This CDR3 contains 13 residues. Trimming pared 2 bases from V and 2 bases from J, leaving 6 bases between. The CDR3 region is CASSQGQNYGYTF. In DNA, the CDR3 is TGCGCCAGCAGTCAAGGGCAGAACTATGGCTACACCTTC.

In its sample, this clone was seen once. V is TRBV6-1 and J is TRBJ2-7; D ambiguous. The germline gives CDR1 MNHNS, CDR2 SASEGT. Deletions cut 0 bases from V and 7 bases from J, with 16 bases between. This CDR3 is 15 amino acids long. CDR3 sequence (DNA): TGTGCCAGCAGTGAAGCCCCAGTACTCCCTGGGGAGCAGTACTTC. This translates into CASSEAPVLPGEQYF.

The chain links TRBV6-2 or TRBV6-3 to TRBJ1-2; no reliable D call. This CDR3 contains 12 residues. The ends were cut back, 5 bases at V and 7 bases at J, with 11 bases in the middle. Per the germline V gene, CDR1 is MNHEY and CDR2 is SVGEGT. The CDR3 here is CASSTQLVGYTF. CDR3 DNA sequence: TGTGCCAGCAGTACCCAGTTGGTTGGCTACACCTTC.

The rearrangement uses TRBV11-2 and TRBJ1-1; D remains unclear. The CDR3 has 15 amino acids. V lost 4 bases to trimming and J lost 1 base, with 13 bases between them. The germline CDR1 and CDR2 sequences are SGHAT and FQNNGV. CDR3 loop: CASSSLGGENTEAFF. In DNA form, the CDR3 reads TGTGCCAGCAGCTCCCTGGGTGGGGAGAACACTGAAGCTTTCTTT.

V gene TRBV11-2 combines with J gene TRBJ1-1, with TRBD1 as a possible D gene (5 bases). V dropped 1 base and J dropped 0 bases, with 15 bases sitting between them. Germline lookup yields CDR1 SGHAT and CDR2 FQNNGV. There are 17 residues in the CDR3. The CDR3 reads CASSLVLGTMMNTEAFF. The CDR3, as DNA: TGTGCCAGCAGCTTAGTGTTAGGGACGATGATGAACACTGAAGCTTTCTTT. Full variable domain (missing parts from reference TRBV11-2 and TRBJ1-1): EAGVAQSPRYKIIEKRQSVAFWCNPISGHATLYWYQQILGQGPKLLIQFQNNGVVDDSQLPKDRFSAERLKGVDSTLKIQPAKLEDSAVYLCASSLVLGTMMNTEAFFGQGTRLTVV.

The genes are TRBV4-2 and TRBJ2-2; TRBD2 agrees at 7 bases. CDR1 and CDR2 (germline): LGHNA, YNFKEQ. V dropped 4 bases and J dropped 1; count of bases not matched to a gene: 6. This CDR3 has 16 amino acids. Here the CDR3 DNA reads TGTGCCAGCAGCCCGGTGGCGGGGGAGAACACCGGGGAGCTGTTTTTT. It yields the protein CASSPVAGENTGELFF.

Remarks on this clone: This sample also contains other DNA sequences that code for the same CDR3. J is TRBJ1-3 and V is TRBV4-1; the D is unclear. Trimming stripped 0 bases from V and 4 bases from J, with 10 bases between. The germline V gene has CDR1 MGHRA and CDR2 YSYEKL. The CDR3 runs to 15 residues. CDR3 loop: CASSQEWGSGNTIYF. The CDR3 region has the DNA TGCGCCAGCAGCCAAGAGTGGGGATCCGGAAACACCATATATTTT.

This clone was recorded only once. The rearrangement uses TRBV2 and TRBJ2-2; TRBD1 aligns across 7 bases. Per the germline V gene, CDR1 is SNHLY and CDR2 is FYNNEI. This CDR3 has 14 residues. The junction had 6 bases not matched to a gene; V was cut back by 7 bases and J by 4 bases. In DNA, the CDR3 is TGTGCCAGCAAGGCAGGGGGAGTCACCGGGGAGCTGTTTTTT. Translated, it gives CASKAGGVTGELFF.

This chain uses TRBV6-6 with TRBJ1-2; maybe TRBD1 (6 bases). V dropped 0 bases and J dropped 8 bases, with 10 bases sitting between them. The CDR3 spans 13 residues. Germline lookup yields CDR1 MNHNY and CDR2 SVGAGI (reference sequence). The CDR3 bases are TGTGCCAGCAGTTACTCGGGGGCACAGGGCTACACCTTC. It specifies CASSYSGAQGYTF.

Comments on this clone: The sample holds other DNA sequences that translate to the same CDR3. The chain recombines TRBV12-3 or TRBV12-4 with TRBJ1-5; D is undetermined. With 3 bases removed from V and 7 bases from J, the gap between germline ends came to 10 bases. The CDR3 sequence is 13 residues long. CDR3 DNA sequence: TGTGCCAGCAGTTTGGAAGGAAGGCAGCCCCAGCATTTT. It translates to CASSLEGRQPQHF.

The V and J genes are TRBV5-5 and TRBJ1-2; unclear D gene. The CDR3 has 13 amino acids. V lost 6 bases to trimming and J lost 4 bases, with 13 bases between them. Germline-derived CDR1 and CDR2 are SGHKS and YYEKEE (reference sequence). CDR3 bases: TGTGCCAGCAACCAGGACCGATCCTATGGCTACACCTTC. Translating it yields CASNQDRSYGYTF.